Below, one T cell receptor beta chain is given with its context. This table comes from immunoSEQ multiplex PCR, and its TCRdb copy is limited to in-frame clones, with some not included. The sample holds over 90,000 clones, around nine tenths seen once. The data were taken from a study of blood T cell repertoires in COVID-19. About the study: Sources were T cells, B-cell-depleted T cells, or PBMCs; the material itself was cDNA or gDNA.

The CDR3 loop spans 17 amino acids. The V and J ends lost 5 bases and 0 bases respectively, with 19 bases between them. The germline V gene encodes CDR1 LNHDA and CDR2 SQIVND (reference sequence). This rearrangement joins TRBV19 to TRBJ1-1, with TRBD1 as a possible D gene (6 bases). The source of this sequence is a woman in her sixties or seventies with acute or convalescent COVID-19. The sample consisted of peripheral blood. The CDR3: CASSQRPGTRMNTEAFF. The CDR3 DNA is TGTGCCAGTAGTCAACGGCCCGGGACAAGGATGAACACTGAAGCTTTCTTT.